This T cell receptor (beta chain) was profiled in a study of PD-1 blockade in classical Hodgkin lymphoma. Relapse after autologous stem cell transplantation occurred in every patient, and brentuximab vedotin exposure varied. Data came from immunoSEQ multiplex PCR; TCRdb stores just in-frame clones and leaves some out. The sample includes tens of thousands of clones, around three quarters of them seen just once. Here the sequenced sample was peripheral blood mononuclear cells (PBMCs), taken at baseline. The receptor was derived from a human donor with classical Hodgkin lymphoma.

The CDR3 loop reads CASSLYLYEQYF. The CDR3 DNA reads as TGTGCCAGCAGTTTGTACCTCTACGAGCAGTACTTC. V gene TRBV28 combines with J gene TRBJ2-5; D remains unclear. The DNA end is a closer match to TRBJ2-7, so the J assignment may be wrong. CDR1 and CDR2 from the germline V gene are MDHEN and SYDVKM. The CDR3 covers 12 residues.